Listed below are T cell receptor beta chains from one sample, sequenced in a study of a mutant IDH1 vaccine in newly diagnosed glioma. The antigens of these receptors remain unknown. Sequencing used immunoSEQ multiplex PCR; TCRdb keeps in-frame clones, though not all of them. The sample shows about 55,000 clones, about 80% of them seen only once. This specimen was PBMCs, taken from a glioma patient whose treatment included an IDH1 peptide vaccine. Receptors originate from a woman aged 40 to 49 with glioma. Some clones in this sample may be carry-over from other donors' samples. Both conserved end residues are part of each CDR3. A D gene is named only where the DNA matches it firmly. The listing skips clone size in some rows; elsewhere it reads once, few, many or a size class.

j_gene | abundance | v_gene | d_gene | CDR3aa | CDR3nt
TRBJ1-2 | NA | TRBV6-5 | TRBD1 | CASRGGTGYGYTF | TGTGCCAGCAGGGGGGGGACAGGGTATGGCTACACCTTC
TRBJ2-1 | NA | TRBV9 | TRBD1 | CASSATGGWNEQFF | TGTGCCAGCAGCGCGACAGGGGGTTGGAATGAGCAGTTCTTC
TRBJ1-1 | few | TRBV10-1 | NA | CASSRGPRGGTEAFF | TGCGCCAGCAGCCGTGGGCCCCGCGGGGGCACTGAAGCTTTCTTT
TRBJ1-5 | NA | TRBV7-2 | NA | CASSLDLGDNQPQHF | TGTGCCAGCAGCTTAGATTTGGGGGACAATCAGCCCCAGCATTTT
TRBJ2-5 | NA | TRBV5-6 | NA | CASSLRGPYQETQYF | TGTGCCAGCAGCTTACGGGGGCCATACCAAGAGACCCAGTACTTC
TRBJ2-7 | once | TRBV5-6 | NA | CASSLGLTYEQYF | TGTGCCAGCAGCTTGGGCCTTACCTACGAGCAGTACTTC
TRBJ1-1 | NA | TRBV2 | NA | CASSLEGGDTEAFF | TGTGCCAGCAGCTTGGAGGGGGGGGATACTGAAGCTTTCTTT
TRBJ2-7 | NA | TRBV28 | NA | CASSLPDYEQYF | TGTGCCAGCAGTTTACCGGACTACGAGCAGTACTTC
TRBJ2-1 | NA | TRBV4-3 | TRBD1 | CASSPLTRGGWNEQFF | TGCGCCAGCAGCCCCTTAACGCGAGGGGGCTGGAATGAGCAGTTCTTC
TRBJ1-1 | NA | TRBV19 | NA | CASRNGVNTEAFF | TGTGCCAGTAGAAACGGAGTAAACACTGAAGCTTTCTTT
TRBJ2-7 | NA | TRBV6-6 | TRBD1 | CASSYEGATILVKQYF | TGTGCCAGCAGTTACGAGGGGGCGACCATCCTAGTCAAGCAGTACTTC
TRBJ1-1 | NA | TRBV5-1 | NA | CASGQGGYTEAFF | TGCGCCAGCGGGCAGGGCGGGTACACTGAAGCTTTCTTT
TRBJ2-1 | NA | TRBV7-7 | NA | CASSATSYNEQFF | TGTGCTAGCAGCGCAACCTCCTACAATGAGCAGTTCTTC
TRBJ2-7 | once | TRBV19 | NA | CASRRRDNSYEQYF | TGTGCCAGTAGGAGACGGGACAACTCCTACGAGCAGTACTTC
TRBJ2-1 | NA | TRBV5-1 | TRBD1 | CASSLAPGQVEQFF | TGCGCCAGCAGCTTGGCACCGGGACAGGTTGAGCAGTTCTTC
TRBJ1-1 | NA | TRBV6-5 | NA | CASIESTEAFF | TGTGCCAGCATAGAGAGCACTGAAGCTTTCTTT
TRBJ2-3 | NA | TRBV5-1 | TRBD2 | CASSTRGVGTDTQYF | TGCGCCAGCAGCACGCGGGGGGTCGGGACAGATACGCAGTATTTT
TRBJ1-6 | NA | TRBV2 | NA | CASRASGTLASPLHF | TGTGCCAGCAGAGCCTCCGGGACTCTCGCCTCACCCCTCCACTTT
TRBJ1-4 | NA | TRBV30 | NA | CAWSGTYEKLFF | TGTGCCTGGAGCGGGACTTATGAAAAACTGTTTTTT
TRBJ2-7 | NA | TRBV5-6 | NA | CATNGWRYNEQYF | TGTGCCACCAACGGGTGGAGGTATAACGAGCAGTACTTC
TRBJ2-2 | NA | TRBV4-2 | NA | CASSQVEGWGTGELFF | TGTGCCAGCAGCCAAGTGGAGGGGTGGGGGACCGGGGAGCTGTTTTTT
TRBJ1-4 | few | TRBV9 | NA | CASSVGSNEKLFF | TGTGCCAGCAGCGTAGGGAGTAATGAAAAACTGTTTTTT
TRBJ2-2 | NA | TRBV28 | NA | CASSFSGGTGELFF | TGTGCCAGCAGTTTCAGTGGGGGCACCGGGGAGCTGTTTTTT
TRBJ1-4 | many | TRBV2 | NA | CASSEAGKDNEKLFF | TGTGCCAGCAGTGAAGCGGGGAAAGATAATGAAAAACTGTTTTTT